This TCR beta chain was found in a study of blood T cell repertoires in COVID-19. This clone was seen only once. The germline gives CDR1 LGHNA, CDR2 YSLEER. This CDR3 is 16 amino acids long. The V and J ends lost 1 base and 0 bases, in that order; junction bases with no gene match: 3. The repertoire was sequenced with immunoSEQ multiplex PCR; TCRdb's copy has only in-frame clones and lacks some. The table lists about 280,000 clones, 70% to 90% of them singletons. Sequenced material: PBMCs or T cells enriched from blood (not recorded which). The sequence came from a middle-aged woman who had recovered from COVID-19. The J gene is TRBJ2-1, the V gene TRBV4-3; TRBD2 agrees at 7 bases. The DNA for the CDR3 is TGCGCCAGCAGCCAAGGGCGGGGGAGCTCCTACAATGAGCAGTTCTTC. Its translation is CASSQGRGSSYNEQFF.